This T cell receptor beta chain was documented in a study of blood T cell repertoires in COVID-19. About the study: Sources were T cells, B-cell-depleted T cells, or PBMCs; the material itself was cDNA or gDNA.

Here immunoSEQ multiplex PCR was the method, and the copy in TCRdb shows in-frame clones only, minus some. The sample consists of a few hundred thousand clones, more than 90% of them appearing once. Two negative PCRs, clearance, or symptom resolution had been documented for recovered Cohort 3 donors. Per the germline V gene, CDR1 is MDHEN and CDR2 is SYDVKM. The CDR3 covers 18 residues. Trimming took 3 bases from V and 1 from J, leaving 20 bases between them. Material for sequencing was PBMCs or T cells enriched from blood (not recorded which). The V call is TRBV28, the J call TRBJ2-3; TRBD2 is a possible D gene (7 bases). The clonotype comes from a woman in her twenties or thirties who had recovered from COVID-19. CDR3 in amino acids: CASSLGKGRGGRTDTQYF. Written as DNA, the CDR3 is TGTGCCAGCAGTTTGGGAAAGGGGAGGGGGGGCCGCACAGATACGCAGTATTTT.